This T cell receptor (beta chain) came from a study of cytomegalovirus exposure and HLA in healthy donors. Regarding the study as a whole: In a later analysis, TCR beta V- and J-gene trimming showed a link to a missense DCLRE1C variant.

On this clone itself: Its antigen is still unknown.

Amplification used 60 Vbeta primers and 13 Jbeta primers. Data came from immunoSEQ multiplex PCR; TCRdb stores just in-frame clones and leaves some out. The table has around 60,000 clones, more than 70% seen once; the top ten hold approximately 24%. Looked up from germline, CDR1 is SGHRS and CDR2 is YFSETQ. This CDR3 is built from 14 residues. The junction had 1 base not matched to a gene; V was cut back by 4 bases and J by 0 bases. The sequence was obtained from a woman aged 40 to 50 in good health and CMV-seropositive. The chain carries TRBV5-1 and TRBJ2-1, with TRBD1 matching 7 bases. The sample comprised PBMCs. The CDR3 nucleotides are TGCGCCAGCAGCCGGGACAGCTCCTACAATGAGCAGTTCTTC. This sequence encodes CASSRDSSYNEQFF.